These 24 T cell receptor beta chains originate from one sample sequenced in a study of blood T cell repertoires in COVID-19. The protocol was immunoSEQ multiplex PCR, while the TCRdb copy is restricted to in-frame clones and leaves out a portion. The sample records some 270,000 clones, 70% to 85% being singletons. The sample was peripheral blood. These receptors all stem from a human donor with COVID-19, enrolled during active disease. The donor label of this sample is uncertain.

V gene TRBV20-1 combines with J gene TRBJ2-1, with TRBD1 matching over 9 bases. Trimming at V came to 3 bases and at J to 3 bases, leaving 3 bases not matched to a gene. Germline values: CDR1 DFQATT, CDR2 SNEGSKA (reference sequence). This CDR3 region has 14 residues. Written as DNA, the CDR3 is TGCAGTGCTAGTCCGGGACAGGGCTACAATGAGCAGTTCTTC. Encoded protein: CSASPGQGYNEQFF.

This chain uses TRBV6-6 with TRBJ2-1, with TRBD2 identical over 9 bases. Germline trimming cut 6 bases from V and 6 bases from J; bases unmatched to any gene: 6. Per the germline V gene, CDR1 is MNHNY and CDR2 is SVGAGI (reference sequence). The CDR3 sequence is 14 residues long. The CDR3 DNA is TGTGCCAGCAGAGCGGGAGGCGACTTCAATGAGCAGTTCTTC. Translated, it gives CASRAGGDFNEQFF.

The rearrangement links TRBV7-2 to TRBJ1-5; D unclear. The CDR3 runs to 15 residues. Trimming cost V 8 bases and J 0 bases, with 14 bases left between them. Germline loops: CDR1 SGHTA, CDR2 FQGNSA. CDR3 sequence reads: CASPARGPSNQPQHF. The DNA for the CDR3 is TGTGCCAGCCCAGCTAGAGGGCCTAGCAATCAGCCCCAGCATTTT.

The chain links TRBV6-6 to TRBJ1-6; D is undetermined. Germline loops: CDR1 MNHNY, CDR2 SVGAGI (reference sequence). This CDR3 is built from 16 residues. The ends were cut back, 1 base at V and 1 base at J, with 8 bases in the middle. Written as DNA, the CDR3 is TGTGCCAGCAGTTACTTCTCCGGTTCCTATAATTCACCCCTCCACTTT. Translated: CASSYFSGSYNSPLHF.

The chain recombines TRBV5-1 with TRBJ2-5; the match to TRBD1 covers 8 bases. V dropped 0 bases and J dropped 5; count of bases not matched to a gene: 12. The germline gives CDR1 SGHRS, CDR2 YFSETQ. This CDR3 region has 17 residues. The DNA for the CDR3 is TGCGCCAGCAGCTTGGGGACAGGGATGTTTGGCGGGGAGACCCAGTACTTC. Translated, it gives CASSLGTGMFGGETQYF. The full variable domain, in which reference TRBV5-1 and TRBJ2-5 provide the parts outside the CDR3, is KAGVTQTPRYLIKTRGQQVTLSCSPISGHRSVSWYQQTPGQGLQFLFEYFSETQRNKGNFPGRFSGRQFSNSRSEMNVSTLELGDSALYLCASSLGTGMFGGETQYFGPGTRLLVL.

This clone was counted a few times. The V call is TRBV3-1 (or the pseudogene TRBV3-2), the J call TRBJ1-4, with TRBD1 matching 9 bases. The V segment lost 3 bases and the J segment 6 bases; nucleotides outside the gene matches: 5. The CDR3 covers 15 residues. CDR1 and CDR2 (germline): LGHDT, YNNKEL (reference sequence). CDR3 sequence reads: CASSQGDREDEKLFF. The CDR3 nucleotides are TGTGCCAGCAGCCAGGGGGACAGGGAGGATGAAAAACTGTTTTTT.

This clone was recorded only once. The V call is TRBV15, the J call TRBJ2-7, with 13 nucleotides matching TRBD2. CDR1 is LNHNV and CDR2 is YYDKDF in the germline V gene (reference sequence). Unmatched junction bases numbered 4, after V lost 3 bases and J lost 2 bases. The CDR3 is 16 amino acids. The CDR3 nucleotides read TGTGCCACCAGCAGGCTTGGGACTAGCGGGACCTACGAGCAGTACTTC. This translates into CATSRLGTSGTYEQYF. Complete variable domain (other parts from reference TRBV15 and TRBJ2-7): DAMVIQNPRYQVTQFGKPVTLSCSQTLNHNVMYWYQQKSSQAPKLLFHYYDKDFNNEADTPDNFQSRRPNTSFCFLDIRSPGLGDTAMYLCATSRLGTSGTYEQYFGPGTRLTVT.

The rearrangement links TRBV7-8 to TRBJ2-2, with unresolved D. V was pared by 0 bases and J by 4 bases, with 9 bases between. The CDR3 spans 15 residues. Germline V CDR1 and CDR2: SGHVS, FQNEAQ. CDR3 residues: CASSLAMAGTGELFF. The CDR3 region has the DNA TGTGCCAGCAGCTTAGCGATGGCAGGCACCGGGGAGCTGTTTTTT.

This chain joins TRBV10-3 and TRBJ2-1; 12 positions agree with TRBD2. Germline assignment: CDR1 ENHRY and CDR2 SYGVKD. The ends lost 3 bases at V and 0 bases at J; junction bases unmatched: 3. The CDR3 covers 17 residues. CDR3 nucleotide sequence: TGTGCCATCAGTGACCCGACTAGCGGGAGCTCCTACAATGAGCAGTTCTTC. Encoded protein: CAISDPTSGSSYNEQFF.

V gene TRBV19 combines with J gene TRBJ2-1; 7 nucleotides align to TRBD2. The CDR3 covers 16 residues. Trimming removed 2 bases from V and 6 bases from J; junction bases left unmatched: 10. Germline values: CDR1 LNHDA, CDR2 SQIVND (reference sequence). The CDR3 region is CASSIQVTSPRNEQFF. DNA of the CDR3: TGTGCCAGTAGTATACAGGTGACTAGCCCCCGCAATGAGCAGTTCTTC.

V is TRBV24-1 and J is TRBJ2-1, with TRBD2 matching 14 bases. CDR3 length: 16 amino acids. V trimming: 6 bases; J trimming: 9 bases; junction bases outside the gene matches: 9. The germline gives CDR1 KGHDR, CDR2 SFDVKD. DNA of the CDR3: TGTGCCACCAGTAAAACGGGACTAGCGGGAGTGGGTGAGCAGTTCTTC. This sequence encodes CATSKTGLAGVGEQFF.

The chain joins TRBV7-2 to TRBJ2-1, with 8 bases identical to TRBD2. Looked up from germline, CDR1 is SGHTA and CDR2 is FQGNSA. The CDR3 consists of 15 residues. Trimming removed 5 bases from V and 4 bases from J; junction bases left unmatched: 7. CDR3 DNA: TGTGCCAGCAGCCTCGGGGGGGGTATATACAATGAGCAGTTCTTC. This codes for CASSLGGGIYNEQFF.

CDR3 in amino acids: CAIRDRDYGYTF. CDR3 DNA sequence: TGTGCCATCAGAGACAGAGATTATGGCTACACCTTC. V usage is TRBV10-3 and J usage is TRBJ1-2, with D tentatively TRBD1 (5 bases). The germline V and J ends were trimmed by 6 bases and 5 bases, with 10 bases remaining between them. The CDR3 has 12 amino acids. Germline V gene sequence: CDR1 ENHRY, CDR2 SYGVKD.

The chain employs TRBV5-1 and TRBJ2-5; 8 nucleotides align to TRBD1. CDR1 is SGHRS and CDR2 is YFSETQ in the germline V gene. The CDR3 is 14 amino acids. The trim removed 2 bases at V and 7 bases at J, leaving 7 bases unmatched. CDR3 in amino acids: CASSFSQGGRTQYF. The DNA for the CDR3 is TGCGCCAGCAGCTTTTCACAGGGGGGCAGGACCCAGTACTTC. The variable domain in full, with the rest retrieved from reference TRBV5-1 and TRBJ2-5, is KAGVTQTPRYLIKTRGQQVTLSCSPISGHRSVSWYQQTPGQGLQFLFEYFSETQRNKGNFPGRFSGRQFSNSRSEMNVSTLELGDSALYLCASSFSQGGRTQYFGPGTRLLVL.

CDR3 residues: CASSLNQGHTEAFF. The CDR3 DNA reads as TGTGCCAGCAGTTTAAATCAGGGCCACACTGAAGCTTTCTTT. The chain joins TRBV28 to TRBJ1-1; possible D gene TRBD1, 5 bases. The V gene's germline CDR1 is MDHEN and CDR2 SYDVKM. CDR3 length: 14 residues. The V end lost 2 bases, the J end lost 3 bases, and 10 bases lay between the germline ends.

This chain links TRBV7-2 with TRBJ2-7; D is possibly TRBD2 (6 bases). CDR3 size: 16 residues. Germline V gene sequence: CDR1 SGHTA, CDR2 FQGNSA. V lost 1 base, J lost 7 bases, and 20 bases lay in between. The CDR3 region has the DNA TGTGCCAGCAGCTTAGAACCCGGGACTCCGGTTGGGGAGCAGTACTTC. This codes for CASSLEPGTPVGEQYF.

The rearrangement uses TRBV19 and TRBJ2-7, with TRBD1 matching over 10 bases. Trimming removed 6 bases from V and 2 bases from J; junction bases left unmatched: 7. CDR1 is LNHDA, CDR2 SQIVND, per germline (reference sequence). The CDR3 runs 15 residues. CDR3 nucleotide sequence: TGTGCCAGTAGGCCCGGGACAGGGGATACCTACGAGCAGTACTTC. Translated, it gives CASRPGTGDTYEQYF.

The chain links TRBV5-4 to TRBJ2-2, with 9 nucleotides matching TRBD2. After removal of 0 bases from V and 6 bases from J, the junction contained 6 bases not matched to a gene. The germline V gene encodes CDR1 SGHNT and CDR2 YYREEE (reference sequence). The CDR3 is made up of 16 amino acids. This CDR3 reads CASSLALAGFSGELFF. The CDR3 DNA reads TGTGCCAGCAGCTTGGCTCTAGCGGGATTCTCCGGGGAGCTGTTTTTT.

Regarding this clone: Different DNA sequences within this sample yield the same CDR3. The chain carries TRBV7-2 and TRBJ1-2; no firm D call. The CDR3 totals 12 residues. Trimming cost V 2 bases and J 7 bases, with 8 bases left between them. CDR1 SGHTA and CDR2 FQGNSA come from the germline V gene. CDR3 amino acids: CASSLPGFGYTF. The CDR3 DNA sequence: TGTGCCAGCAGCTTACCGGGATTTGGCTACACCTTC.

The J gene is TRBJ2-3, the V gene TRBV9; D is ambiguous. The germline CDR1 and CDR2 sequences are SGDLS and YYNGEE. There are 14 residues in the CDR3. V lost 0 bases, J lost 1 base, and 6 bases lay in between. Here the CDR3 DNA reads TGTGCCAGCAGCGTAGAAACAGGCACAGATACGCAGTATTTT. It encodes CASSVETGTDTQYF.

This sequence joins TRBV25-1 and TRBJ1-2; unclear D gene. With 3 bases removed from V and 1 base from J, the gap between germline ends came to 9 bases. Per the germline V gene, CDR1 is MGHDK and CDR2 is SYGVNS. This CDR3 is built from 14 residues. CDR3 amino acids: CASSDRGINYGYTF. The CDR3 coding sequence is TGTGCCAGCAGTGATCGAGGGATTAACTATGGCTACACCTTC.

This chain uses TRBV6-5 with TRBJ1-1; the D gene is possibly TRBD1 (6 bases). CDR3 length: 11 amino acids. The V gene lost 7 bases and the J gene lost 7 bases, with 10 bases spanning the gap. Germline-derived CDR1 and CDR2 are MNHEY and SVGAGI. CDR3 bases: TGTGCCAGCACCGAACAGGGTGAAGCTTTCTTT. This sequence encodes CASTEQGEAFF.

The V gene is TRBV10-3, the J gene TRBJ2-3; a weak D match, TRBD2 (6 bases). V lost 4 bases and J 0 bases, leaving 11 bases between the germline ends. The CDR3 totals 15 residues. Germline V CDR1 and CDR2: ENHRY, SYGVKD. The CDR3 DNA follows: TGTGCCATCAGTGGGGTGGGGACTAGCACAGATACGCAGTATTTT. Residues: CAISGVGTSTDTQYF.

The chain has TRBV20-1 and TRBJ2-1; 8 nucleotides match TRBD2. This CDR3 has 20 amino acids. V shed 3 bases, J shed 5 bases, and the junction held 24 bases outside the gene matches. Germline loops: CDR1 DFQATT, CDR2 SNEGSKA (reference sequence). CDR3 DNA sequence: TGCAGTGCTAGTAAGCCCCTCGTGGGTAGCGGGATGGGAATGGACAATGAGCAGTTCTTC. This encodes CSASKPLVGSGMGMDNEQFF.